The entry below describes one T cell receptor beta chain. The antigen is undetermined. V lost 5 bases and J lost 9, with 11 bases in between. The germline V gene has CDR1 SEHNR and CDR2 FQNEAQ (reference sequence). The CDR3 sequence is 13 residues long. The data were taken from a study of cytomegalovirus exposure and HLA in healthy donors. Broader study findings: The study recorded around 160 TCR beta chains that were cytomegalovirus-associated. Reports described diagnosis of cytomegalovirus status by the classifier as highly specific and sensitive. CMV antigen specificity was confirmed in vitro for a few CMV-associated chains. Rarity marked most TCR sequences, yet some public TCRs occurred in many donors.

Some clones are missing from TCRdb's copy, which holds only in-frame ones; the method was immunoSEQ multiplex PCR. The profile covers 98,000 or so clones, with approximately 85% appearing a single time and approximately 2.9% taken by the ten largest. Sample: PBMCs. The V gene is TRBV7-9, the J gene TRBJ1-6, with no clear D. This receptor was taken from a young woman in good health and CMV-seronegative. In nucleotides, the CDR3 is TGTGCCAGCAGCGAGTTGGTCTCTTCACCCCTCCACTTT. It translates to CASSELVSSPLHF.